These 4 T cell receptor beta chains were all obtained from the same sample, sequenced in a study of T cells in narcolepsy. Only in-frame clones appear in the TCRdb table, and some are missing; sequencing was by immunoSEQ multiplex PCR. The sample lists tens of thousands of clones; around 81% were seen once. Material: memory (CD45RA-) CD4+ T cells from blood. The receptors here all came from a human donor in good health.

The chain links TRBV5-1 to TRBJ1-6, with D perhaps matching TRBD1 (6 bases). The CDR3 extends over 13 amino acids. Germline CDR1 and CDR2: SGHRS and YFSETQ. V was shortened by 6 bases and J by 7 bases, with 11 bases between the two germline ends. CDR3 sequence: CASNRDENSPLHF. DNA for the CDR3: TGCGCCAGCAACAGGGATGAAAATTCACCCCTCCACTTT.

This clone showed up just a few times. The CDR3 here is CASRESQYF. In DNA, the CDR3 is TGTGCCAGCAGGGAAAGCCAGTACTTC. The chain combines TRBV7-9 with TRBJ2-4; the D is unclear. This CDR3 comprises 9 residues. CDR1 and CDR2 (germline): SEHNR, FQNEAQ (reference sequence). Trimming shortened V by 6 bases and J by 13 bases, and 7 bases separated the two germline ends.

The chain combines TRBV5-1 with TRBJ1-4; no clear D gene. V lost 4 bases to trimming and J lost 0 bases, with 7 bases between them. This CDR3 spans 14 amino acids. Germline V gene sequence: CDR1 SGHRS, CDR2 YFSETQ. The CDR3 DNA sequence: TGCGCCAGCAGCAAGTCTGCAACTAATGAAAAACTGTTTTTT. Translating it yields CASSKSATNEKLFF.

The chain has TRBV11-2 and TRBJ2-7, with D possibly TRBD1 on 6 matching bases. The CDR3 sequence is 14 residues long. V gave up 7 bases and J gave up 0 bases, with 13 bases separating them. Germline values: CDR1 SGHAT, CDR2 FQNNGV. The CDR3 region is CASTRDTFSYEQYF. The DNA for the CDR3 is TGTGCCAGCACTCGGGACACCTTCTCCTACGAGCAGTACTTC.